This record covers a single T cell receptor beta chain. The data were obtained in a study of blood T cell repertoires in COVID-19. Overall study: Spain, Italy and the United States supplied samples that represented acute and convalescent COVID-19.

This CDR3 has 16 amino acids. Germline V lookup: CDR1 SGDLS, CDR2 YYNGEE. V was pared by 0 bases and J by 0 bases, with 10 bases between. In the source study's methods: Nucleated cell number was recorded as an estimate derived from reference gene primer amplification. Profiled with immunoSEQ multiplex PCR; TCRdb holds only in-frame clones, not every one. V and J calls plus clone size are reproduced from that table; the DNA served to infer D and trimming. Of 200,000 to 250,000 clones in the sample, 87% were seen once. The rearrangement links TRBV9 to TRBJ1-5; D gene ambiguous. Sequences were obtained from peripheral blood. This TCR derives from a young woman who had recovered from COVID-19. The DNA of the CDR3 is TGTGCCAGCAGCGTAGGTGATGAGGATAGCAATCAGCCCCAGCATTTT. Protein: CASSVGDEDSNQPQHF.